This T cell receptor beta chain was sequenced for a study of CD8 T cells in Susac syndrome. This clonotype was found once. After removal of 8 bases from V and 6 bases from J, the junction contained 5 bases not matched to a gene. The CDR3 loop spans 13 amino acids. When the RNA was reverse transcribed, random hexamers were used with an input of about 0.5 to 1 ug. An immunoSEQ multiplex PCR amplified TCR beta CDR3 over 54 Vbeta and 13 Jbeta. TCRdb re-derived calls from the immunoSEQ multiplex PCR reads in MiXCR, one entry per CDR3 protein. The repertoire has some 300,000 distinct CDR3 sequences, roughly 85% of them found once; the top ten carry approximately 0.2%. Negative isolation yielded the CD8+ and CD4+ T cells, while FACS enriched the TEMRA cells.

Source material: CD8+ T cells from PBMCs. V is TRBV12-3 or TRBV12-4 and J is TRBJ2-2; TRBD2 aligns across 8 bases. The clonotype was recovered from a human donor with multiple sclerosis. This CDR3 reads CASGIGGAGELFF. In DNA, the CDR3 is TGTGCCAGCGGAATCGGGGGGGCCGGGGAGCTGTTTTTT.